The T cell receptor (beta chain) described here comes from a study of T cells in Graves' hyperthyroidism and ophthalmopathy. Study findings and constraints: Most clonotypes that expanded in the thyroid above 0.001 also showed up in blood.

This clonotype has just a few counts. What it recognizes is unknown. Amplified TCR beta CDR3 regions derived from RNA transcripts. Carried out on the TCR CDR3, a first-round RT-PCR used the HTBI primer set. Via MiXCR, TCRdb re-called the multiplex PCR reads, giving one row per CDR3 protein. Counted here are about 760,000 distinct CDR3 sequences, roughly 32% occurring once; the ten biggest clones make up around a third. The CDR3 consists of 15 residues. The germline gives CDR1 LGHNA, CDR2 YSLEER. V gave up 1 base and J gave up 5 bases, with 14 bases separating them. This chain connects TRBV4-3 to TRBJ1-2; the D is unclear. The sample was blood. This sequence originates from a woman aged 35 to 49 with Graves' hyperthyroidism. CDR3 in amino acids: CASSQGRALGYGYTF. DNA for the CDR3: TGCGCCAGCAGCCAAGGGCGGGCTTTGGGTTATGGCTACACCTTC.